The present TCR beta chain was sequenced within a study of blood T cell repertoires in COVID-19. This CDR3 has 13 residues. Per germline, CDR1 LNHDA and CDR2 SQIVND (reference sequence). The V end was cut by 5 bases, the J end by 5 bases, with 10 bases between. The method was immunoSEQ multiplex PCR; TCRdb's version includes in-frame clones alone and lacks a portion of them. The sample lists 150,000 to 200,000 clones, about 85% occurring once. Sequenced material: peripheral blood. The gene calls are TRBV19 and TRBJ2-1; D may be TRBD2 (5 bases). The source is a man aged 55-75 years with active or convalescent COVID-19. CDR3: CASSDGVHNEQFF. CDR3 in DNA: TGTGCCAGTAGTGACGGGGTCCACAATGAGCAGTTCTTC.